This T cell receptor (beta chain) was documented in a study of graft-versus-host responses after intestinal transplantation. Across the whole study: Recipients across the board were started on anti-thymocyte globulin induction, then kept on tacrolimus and steroids for about 3 years.

Study-wide findings and caveats: Recipient marrow harbored GvH clones, some of which surfaced first in ileum or blood.

Data came from immunoSEQ multiplex PCR; TCRdb stores just in-frame clones and leaves some out. Here the sample spans 55,000 to 70,000 clones, around 91% being singletons. About this clone itself: As yet, its antigen is unknown.

This TCR was sampled from a human patient who received an intestinal transplant, so some T cells may come from the graft donor. The sequenced sample was PBMCs, obtained almost 120 days after intestinal transplantation.

The CDR3 DNA reads as TGCGCCAGCAGCTACGACAGGGGGCTCGGCTATGGCTACACCTTC. Translated: CASSYDRGLGYGYTF. This chain uses TRBV5-1 with TRBJ1-2, with 10 bases identical to TRBD1. The V segment lost 3 bases and the J segment 4 bases; nucleotides outside the gene matches: 6. CDR3 size: 15 residues. The germline V gene has CDR1 SGHRS and CDR2 YFSETQ.